This TCR beta chain was retrieved from a study of beta chain features in type 1 diabetes (dated by TCRdb to 2016 to 2019). About the study as a whole: Mean age, gender distribution, total cell number and subset yield were not different between patients and healthy donors. A total of 85 million to 140 million sorted cells were examined across all samples, and a strong correlation was observed between cell number per subset and RNA yield. Regulatory and stem cell-like memory subsets were obtained from only 8 patients and about 8 healthy donors, while naive and central memory subsets were obtained from all 30 or so donors. In the study, recently diagnosed type 1 diabetes patients and matched healthy donors were compared on the TCRB repertoires of their sorted circulating CD4+ T cell subsets.

All of the isolated RNA was reverse transcribed with the High Capacity cDNA Reverse Transcription Kit, so expressed TCRB transcripts were sequenced. Naive, central memory and regulatory T cell samples underwent deep immunoSEQ sequencing, averaging around 3.9 million total reads per sample. Sorted cells were lysed in RLT buffer, and RNA was extracted using DNase-treated RNeasy Micro or Mini kits according to cell number. To prevent cross-contamination, each cell subset was processed individually, whereas patient and healthy donor samples were processed jointly. The immunoSEQ multiplex PCR was used to amplify TCRB sequences from cDNA, yielding 87-bp fragments that span the CDR3 region. The amplicons were sequenced using the Illumina HiSeq platform. The authors' pipeline ran thus. Synthetic template baselines were used to correct PCR bias computationally, reads within Hamming distance 2 were collapsed together, and singletons that could not be merged were discarded. By aligning reads against IMGT, V, D and J genes, CDR3 length, and insertions or deletions at six rearrangement sites were assigned. Within each subset, clonotype counts were normalized to the number of sorted cells before true diversity and Gini coefficients were calculated with the tcR R package. Repertoire sharing was quantified using the overlap coefficient calculated on TCRB nucleotide sequences. In TCRdb, the immuneACCESS table is reduced to in-frame sequences with V and J assigned. These tables do not hold every clone; where another copy was compared, an unresolved V gene accounts for under half, and the others remain unexplained. That table is the source of V, J and clone size, and D and trimming were worked out from the DNA. The table for this sample lists around 40,000 clones; 51% of them were counted only once. The ten largest clones take up more than 2% of the sample.

Each donor gave one peripheral blood draw, averaging about 100 mL, which was collected into heparinised tubes. A BD FACSAria II and a panel including CD45RO, CCR7, CD25, CD127, CD95 and CD27 were used to sort naive, central memory, regulatory and stem cell-like memory CD4+ T cells. Every sorted population had a purity above 95%. PBMCs were separated immediately by Lymphoprep density gradient centrifugation and were stained directly, without being cultured. So that batch effects would be minimized, each experiment stained and sorted samples in pairs, pairing one healthy donor with one patient. The CDR1 and CDR2 encoded by the germline V gene are SGHTA and FQGNSA. Trimming removed 1 base from V and 4 bases from J, leaving 8 bases between the germline ends. From the cysteine through the phenylalanine, the CDR3 covers 13 amino acids. Only the CDR3 DNA stays, 39 bases, in frame from base 1. As to this clone: Its antigen specificity is not known. No clone much larger than this one lies a single base away; base qualities are absent.

Results the study describes overall, beyond this receptor: A moderate but significant shortening of TCRB CDR3 length was observed in type 1 diabetes patients in all four CD4+ subsets. Shorter templates might be favored by PCR, yet because patient and control samples were amplified and corrected together, any such skew would affect both groups equally. Patients with type 1 diabetes made fewer insertions and deleted more nucleotides at VDJ recombination sites, implying thymic rearrangement abnormalities. Because cDNA was sequenced instead of genomic DNA, activated cells with high expression could be over-represented, although the groups did not differ in activation or CD3 levels. Naive, central memory and regulatory TCRB repertoires appeared more similar among patients than among healthy donors. Only small numbers of individuals were included in the HLA sub-analyses, which left unresolved whether HLA type had any influence on TCRB rearrangement.

The chain couples TRBV7-2 to TRBJ2-7, with the D segment identity uncertain. Sequences were obtained from Tregs from blood. This specimen's cell subset or site label, per the study, means: regulatory CD4+ T cells. This TCR was sampled from a woman in her late teens or twenties in good health. The CDR3: CASSLGYEYEQYF. The base sequence is TGTGCCAGCAGCTTAGGATACGAGTACGAGCAGTACTTC.